The 17 T cell receptor beta chains presented below share a single source sample, sequenced in a study of T cell repertoires in ileal Crohn's disease. Time point of the sample: neoterminal ileum biopsy at postoperative endoscopy, about 6 months after surgery. Assay: immunoSEQ multiplex PCR; the TCRdb copy retains only in-frame clones and omits some. The data show 55,000 to 65,000 clones, around 90% seen once. Material for sequencing was ileal tissue. These receptors were obtained from an adult with Crohn's disease.

This sequence joins TRBV6-5 and TRBJ2-3; 9 nucleotides match TRBD2. The germline CDR1 and CDR2 sequences are MNHEY and SVGAGI. Unmatched junction bases numbered 1, after V lost 5 bases and J lost 4 bases. CDR3 size: 13 residues. The CDR3 DNA is TGTGCCAGCAGTCCTAGCGGGGCAGATACGCAGTATTTT. It specifies CASSPSGADTQYF.

The genes are TRBV18 and TRBJ1-1; D is unclear. There are 15 residues in the CDR3. Germline V gene data show CDR1 as KGHSH and CDR2 as LQKENI. The ends were cut back, 4 bases at V and 1 base at J, with 13 bases in the middle. The CDR3 loop is CASSLREGWNTEAFF. DNA of the CDR3: TGTGCCAGCTCACTTCGTGAGGGATGGAACACTGAAGCTTTCTTT.

The gene calls are TRBV9 and TRBJ2-1; perhaps TRBD1 as D (5 bases). Germline V CDR1 and CDR2: SGDLS, YYNGEE. Trimming stripped 2 bases from V and 5 bases from J, with 8 bases between. CDR3 length: 13 residues. The DNA for the CDR3 is TGTGCCAGCAGCGTTGACAGCCACAATGAGCAGTTCTTC. It specifies CASSVDSHNEQFF.

This clone was found once. J is TRBJ2-7 and V is TRBV7-9; D remains unclear. V was trimmed by 5 bases and J by 4 bases, leaving 9 bases between them. The germline gives CDR1 SEHNR, CDR2 FQNEAQ (reference sequence). The CDR3 sequence is 12 residues long. The chain's CDR3 is CASSPEQYEQYF. The DNA of the CDR3 is TGTGCCAGCAGCCCAGAACAGTACGAGCAGTACTTC. Full variable domain (missing parts from reference TRBV7-9 and TRBJ2-7): DTGVSQNPRHKITKRGQNVTFRCDPISEHNRLYWYRQTLGQGPEFLTYFQNEAQLEKSRLLSDRFSAERPKGSFSTLEIQRTEQGDSAMYLCASSPEQYEQYFGPGTRLTVT.

As DNA, the CDR3 is TGTGCCAGCTCTACTAGGGAAAGGACTGAAGCTTTCTTT. This gives the protein CASSTRERTEAFF. The chain combines TRBV25-1 with TRBJ1-1; the D is unclear. Germline V gene lookup returns CDR1 MGHDK and CDR2 SYGVNS. The CDR3 is 13 amino acids. The V gene lost 8 bases and the J gene lost 5 bases, with 15 bases spanning the gap.

This clone has a handful of counts. The J gene is TRBJ1-5, the V gene TRBV6-1, with D maybe TRBD1 (5 bases). V was clipped by 7 bases and J by 7 bases, with 14 bases between them. Per the germline V gene, CDR1 is MNHNS and CDR2 is SASEGT. The CDR3 covers 13 residues. The CDR3 protein is CASKLTEMQPQHF. The CDR3 nucleotides are TGTGCCAGCAAGTTGACAGAAATGCAGCCCCAGCATTTT.

The sample holds a few counts of this clone. The CDR3 DNA reads TGTGCCAGCAGCTTCAGGGGTCCCGGCTACGAGCAGTACTTC. This encodes CASSFRGPGYEQYF. This chain connects TRBV11-2 to TRBJ2-7, with D possibly matching TRBD1 (6 bases). The germline CDR1 and CDR2 sequences are SGHAT and FQNNGV. The CDR3 spans 14 residues. Trimming removed 3 bases from V and 3 bases from J, with 12 bases in between.

V usage is TRBV2 and J usage is TRBJ2-2, with 8 bases aligning to TRBD1. This CDR3 has 14 residues. The V and J ends lost 7 bases and 2 bases, in that order; junction bases with no gene match: 3. From germline, CDR1 is SNHLY and CDR2 FYNNEI. For the CDR3, the DNA is TGTGCCAGCAAGGACAGGGCAAACACCGGGGAGCTGTTTTTT. Amino acid sequence: CASKDRANTGELFF.

DNA of the CDR3: TGTGCCAGCAGGGCTAGTGTTCCCACAGATACGCAGTATTTT. Translated, it gives CASRASVPTDTQYF. The V gene is TRBV2, the J gene TRBJ2-3; D is ambiguous. The CDR3 is made up of 14 amino acids. Trimming removed 6 bases from V and 2 bases from J, with 12 bases in between. Germline V gene sequence: CDR1 SNHLY, CDR2 FYNNEI.

The chain couples TRBV5-4 to TRBJ2-7; 7 bases fit TRBD2. V trimming: 3 bases; J trimming: 6 bases; junction bases outside the gene matches: 12. CDR1 and CDR2 from the germline V gene are SGHNT and YYREEE (reference sequence). The CDR3 extends over 15 amino acids. CDR3 region: CASSSTTSNSGEQYF. As DNA, the CDR3 is TGTGCCAGCAGCTCCACGACTAGCAATTCCGGCGAGCAGTACTTC.

V gene TRBV28 combines with J gene TRBJ2-2; TRBD2 is a possible D gene (5 bases). Germline V gene data show CDR1 as MDHEN and CDR2 as SYDVKM. This CDR3 is 18 amino acids long. Trimming left V 5 bases short and J 1 base short, with 20 bases between. The CDR3 here is CASSLAAVGIQNTGELFF. In nucleotides, the CDR3 is TGTGCCAGCAGTCTCGCAGCGGTGGGGATTCAGAACACCGGGGAGCTGTTTTTT.

V gene TRBV6-1 combines with J gene TRBJ2-2, with D possibly being TRBD1 (5 bases). Germline lookup yields CDR1 MNHNS and CDR2 SASEGT. Trimming left V 4 bases short and J 5 bases short, with 17 bases between. This CDR3 contains 16 residues. The CDR3 nucleotides are TGTGCCAGCAGTGCTCCTACTGGGGCTGTGACCGGGGAGCTGTTTTTT. Protein product: CASSAPTGAVTGELFF.

V is TRBV5-1 and J is TRBJ1-2; D is possibly TRBD1 (5 bases). Between the trimmed V and J ends, which lost 3 bases and 7 bases, there was a span of 19 bases. The CDR3 totals 15 residues. Germline V gene data show CDR1 as SGHRS and CDR2 as YFSETQ. CDR3 coding DNA: TGCGCCAGCAGCTCGGGCGGGGCCCTCTCTTCTGGCTACACCTTC. The encoded protein is CASSSGGALSSGYTF.

This sequence joins TRBV28 and TRBJ1-2; 9 bases line up with TRBD1. The CDR3 runs 15 residues. Trimming at V came to 5 bases and at J to 4 bases, leaving 8 bases not matched to a gene. Germline loops: CDR1 MDHEN, CDR2 SYDVKM. CDR3 sequence (DNA): TGTGCCAGCAGTCGAGCGACAGGGGGGTCCTATGGCTACACCTTC. Its translation: CASSRATGGSYGYTF.

The chain carries TRBV25-1 and TRBJ1-1; D is ambiguous. Germline V gene data show CDR1 as MGHDK and CDR2 as SYGVNS. The V gene lost 1 base and the J gene lost 3 bases, with 6 bases spanning the gap. The CDR3 is made up of 13 amino acids. CDR3 bases: TGTGCCAGCAGTGAATCGGTGTACACTGAAGCTTTCTTT. As protein: CASSESVYTEAFF.

The chain recombines TRBV11-3 with TRBJ1-2; weak D call: TRBD1 (5 bases). CDR3 size: 15 residues. Germline CDR1 is SGHNT and CDR2 is YENEEA. V lost 5 bases and J 8 bases, leaving 21 bases between the germline ends. Written as DNA, the CDR3 is TGTGCCAGCAGCCAGGGCATAGCGGAGATGCGCGGCTACACCTTC. It yields the protein CASSQGIAEMRGYTF.

The gene calls are TRBV7-9 and TRBJ1-1; no firm D call. The CDR3 contains 12 residues. The ends were cut back, 2 bases at V and 8 bases at J, with 9 bases in the middle. From germline, CDR1 is SEHNR and CDR2 FQNEAQ (reference sequence). CDR3 DNA: TGTGCCAGCAGCTTACCGGTAAAGGAAGCTTTCTTT. It yields the protein CASSLPVKEAFF. The entire variable domain, with the rest obtained from reference TRBV7-9 and TRBJ1-1, is as follows: DTGVSQNPRHKITKRGQNVTFRCDPISEHNRLYWYRQTLGQGPEFLTYFQNEAQLEKSRLLSDRFSAERPKGSFSTLEIQRTEQGDSAMYLCASSLPVKEAFFGQGTRLTVV.